Here is one TCR beta chain with its context. Its antigen is as yet unknown. Researchers took blood at baseline, on cycle 4 day 1, and on cycle 7 day 1. This CDR3 contains 16 residues. The germline V gene encodes CDR1 SGDLS and CDR2 YYNGEE. Trimming removed 3 bases from V and 0 bases from J, with 16 bases in between. Data came from immunoSEQ multiplex PCR; TCRdb stores just in-frame clones and leaves some out. The sample has roughly 70,000 clones, around 84% seen once. The entry originates in a study of OX40 agonist ivuxolimab in advanced cancers. Across the study: In this trial design, patients received ivuxolimab intravenously at 0.01 to 10 mg/kg every 2 weeks. Hepatocellular carcinoma, melanoma, renal cell or head and neck cancer affected the dose-escalation patients.

Points from the study as a whole: Compared with CD4+, CD8+ T cells on average had more expanded clones.

The material was CD4+ or CD8+ T cells sorted from blood, obtained in a trial of the OX40 agonist ivuxolimab. The TCR was taken from an adult with an advanced solid tumor such as melanoma, head and neck, liver or kidney cancer. The chain has TRBV9 and TRBJ2-7, with TRBD1 as a possible D gene (6 bases). CDR3: CASSAHTGTSSYEQYF. The CDR3, as DNA: TGTGCCAGCAGCGCTCATACAGGGACGAGCTCCTACGAGCAGTACTTC.